This T cell receptor (beta chain) was captured by sequencing in a study of human T cells and chemical hapten exposure. Via MiXCR, TCRdb re-called the 5' RACE reads, giving one row per CDR3 protein. The table records roughly 81,000 distinct CDR3 sequences, more than 7% of them present only once. The authors' total RNA extraction used unfractionated whole blood. This clonotype showed up just a few times. The V end lost 5 bases, the J end lost 4 bases, and 20 bases lay between the germline ends. Per the germline V gene, CDR1 is MNHNS and CDR2 is SASEGT. This CDR3 region has 16 residues. The rearrangement joins TRBV6-1 to TRBJ1-1, with D perhaps matching TRBD1 (6 bases). This TCR derives from a male donor in good health. CDR3 coding DNA: TGTGCCAGCAGTCAGAAAGGTTGGGGACAAGTCACTGAAGCTTTCTTT. Translation gives CASSQKGWGQVTEAFF.